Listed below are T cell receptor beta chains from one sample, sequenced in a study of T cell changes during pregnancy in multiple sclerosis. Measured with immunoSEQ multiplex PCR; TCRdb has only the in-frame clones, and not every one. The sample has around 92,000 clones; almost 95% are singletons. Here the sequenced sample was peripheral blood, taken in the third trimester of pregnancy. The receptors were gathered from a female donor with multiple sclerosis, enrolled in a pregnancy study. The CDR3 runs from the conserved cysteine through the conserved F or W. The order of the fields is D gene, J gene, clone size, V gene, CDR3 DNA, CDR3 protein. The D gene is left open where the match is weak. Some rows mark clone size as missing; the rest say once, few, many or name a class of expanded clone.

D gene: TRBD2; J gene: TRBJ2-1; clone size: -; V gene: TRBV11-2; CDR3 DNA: TGTGCCAGCAGCCCCGAGGTAGCGGGAGGGCCGCGGAATGAGCAGTTCTTC; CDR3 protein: CASSPEVAGGPRNEQFF
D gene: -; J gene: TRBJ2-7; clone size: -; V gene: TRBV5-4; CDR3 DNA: TGTGCCAGCAGCTTGGGCGGCGAGCAGTACTTC; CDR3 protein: CASSLGGEQYF
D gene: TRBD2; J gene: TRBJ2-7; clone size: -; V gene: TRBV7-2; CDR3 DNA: TGTGCCAGCAGCACCAGAGGTCTAGCGGGACCTTACGAGCAGTACTTC; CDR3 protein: CASSTRGLAGPYEQYF
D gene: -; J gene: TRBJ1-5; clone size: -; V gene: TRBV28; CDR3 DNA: TGTGCCAGCAGTTTACCGCGGGTCCTAAGCAATCAGCCCCAGCATTTT; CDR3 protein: CASSLPRVLSNQPQHF
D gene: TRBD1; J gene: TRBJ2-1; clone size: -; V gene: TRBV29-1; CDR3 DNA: TGCAGCGCTCCGGACAGGGGGAACAATGAGCAGTTCTTC; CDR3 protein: CSAPDRGNNEQFF
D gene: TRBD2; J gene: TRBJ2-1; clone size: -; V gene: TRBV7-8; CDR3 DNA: TGTGCCAGCAGCCCCACCCCAGCGGGAGGAACCAATGAGCAGTTCTTC; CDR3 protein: CASSPTPAGGTNEQFF
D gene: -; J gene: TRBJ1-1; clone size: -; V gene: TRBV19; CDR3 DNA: TGTGCCAGTAGTCCCAGACAGCCTGAAGCTTTCTTT; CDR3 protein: CASSPRQPEAFF
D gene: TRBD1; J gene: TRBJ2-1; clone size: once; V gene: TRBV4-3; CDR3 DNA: TGCGCCAGCAGCCAAGTTCCGGGACAGGGGTACAATGAGCAGTTCTTC; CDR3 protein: CASSQVPGQGYNEQFF
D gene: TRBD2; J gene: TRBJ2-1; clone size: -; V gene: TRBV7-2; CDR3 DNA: TGTGCCAGCAGCCTAGCGGGAGGTGAGCAGTTCTTC; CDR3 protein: CASSLAGGEQFF
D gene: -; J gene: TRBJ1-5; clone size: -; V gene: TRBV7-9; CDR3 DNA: TGTGCCAGCAGCTTATGGGCCGGAAGCCCCCTCAATCAGCCCCAGCATTTT; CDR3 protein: CASSLWAGSPLNQPQHF
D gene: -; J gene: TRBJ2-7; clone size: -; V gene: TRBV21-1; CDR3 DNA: TGTGCCAGCAGCAAAGGAAAGGTAGCGGGAGGGTGGGAGCAGTACTTC; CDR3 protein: CASSKGKVAGGWEQYF
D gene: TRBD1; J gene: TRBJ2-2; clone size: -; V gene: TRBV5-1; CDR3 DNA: TGCGCCAGCAGCTTGGCCGGAGCGCAGGGGGCCGGGGAGCTGTTTTTT; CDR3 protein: CASSLAGAQGAGELFF
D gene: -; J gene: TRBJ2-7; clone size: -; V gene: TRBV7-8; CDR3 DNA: TGTGCCAGCAGCTTCCTTCTGGGGGAGGAGGACGAGCAGTACTTC; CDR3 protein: CASSFLLGEEDEQYF
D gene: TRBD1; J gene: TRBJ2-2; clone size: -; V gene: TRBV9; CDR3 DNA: TGTGCCAGCAGCCCTCGACAGGGTACGAACACCGGGGAGCTGTTTTTT; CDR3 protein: CASSPRQGTNTGELFF
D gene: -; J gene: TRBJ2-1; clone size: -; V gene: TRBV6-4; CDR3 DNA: TGTGCCAGCAGCCCGGAGGCGGGCGCCTTAAATGAGCAGTTCTTC; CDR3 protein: CASSPEAGALNEQFF
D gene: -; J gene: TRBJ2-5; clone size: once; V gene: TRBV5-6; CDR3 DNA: TGTGCCAGCAGCGTCAGAGAGACCCAGTACTTC; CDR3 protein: CASSVRETQYF
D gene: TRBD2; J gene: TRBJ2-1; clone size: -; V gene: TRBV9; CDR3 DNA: TGTGCCAGCAGCGTTACTAGCGGAGGTAATGAGCAGTTCTTC; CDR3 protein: CASSVTSGGNEQFF
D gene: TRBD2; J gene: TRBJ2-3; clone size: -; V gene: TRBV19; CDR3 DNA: TGTGCCAGTAGTATCTGGGGACTAGCGGGAGACGAGTCAGATACGCAGTATTTT; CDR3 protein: CASSIWGLAGDESDTQYF
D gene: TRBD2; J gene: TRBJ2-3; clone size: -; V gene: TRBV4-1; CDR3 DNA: TGCGCCAGCAGCCAGCTCTCTGGGAGCGGGGTGCAGTATTTT; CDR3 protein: CASSQLSGSGVQYF
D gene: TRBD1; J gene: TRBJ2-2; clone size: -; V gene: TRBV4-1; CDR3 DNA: TGCGCCAGCAGCCAAGAACGGACAGGGTTTCTAGGGACCAACACCGGGGAGCTGTTTTTT; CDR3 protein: CASSQERTGFLGTNTGELFF
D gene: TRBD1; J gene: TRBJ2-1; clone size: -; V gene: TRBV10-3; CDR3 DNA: TGTGCCATCAGTCCGGACAGGGGGAATGAGCAGTTCTTC; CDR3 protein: CAISPDRGNEQFF
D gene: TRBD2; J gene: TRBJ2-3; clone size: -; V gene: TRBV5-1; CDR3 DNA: TGCGCCAGCAGCCGGACTAGCGGGAGTTGGGATACGCAGTATTTT; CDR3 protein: CASSRTSGSWDTQYF